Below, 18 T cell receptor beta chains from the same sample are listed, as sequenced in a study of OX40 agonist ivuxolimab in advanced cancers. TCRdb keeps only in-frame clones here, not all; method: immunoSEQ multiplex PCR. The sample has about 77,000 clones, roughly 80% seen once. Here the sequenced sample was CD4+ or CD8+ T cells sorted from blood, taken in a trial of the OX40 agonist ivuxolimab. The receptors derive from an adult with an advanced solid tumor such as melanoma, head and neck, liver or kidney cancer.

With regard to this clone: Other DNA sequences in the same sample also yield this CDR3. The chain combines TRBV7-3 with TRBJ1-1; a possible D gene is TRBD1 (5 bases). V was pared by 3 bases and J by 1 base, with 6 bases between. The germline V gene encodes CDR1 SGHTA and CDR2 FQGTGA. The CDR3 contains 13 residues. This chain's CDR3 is CASSLTANTEAFF. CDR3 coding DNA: TGTGCCAGCAGCTTGACAGCGAACACTGAAGCTTTCTTT.

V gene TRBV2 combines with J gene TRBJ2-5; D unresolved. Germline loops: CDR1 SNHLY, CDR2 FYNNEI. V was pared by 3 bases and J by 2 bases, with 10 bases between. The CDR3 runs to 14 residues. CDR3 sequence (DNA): TGTGCCAGCAGTGATTATGTAATTCAAGAGACCCAGTACTTC. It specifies CASSDYVIQETQYF.

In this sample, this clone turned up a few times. The DNA of the CDR3 is TGTGCCAGCAGCTTGTTGGTGCAGGGTACGGGAAAACTGTTTTTT. Its translation: CASSLLVQGTGKLFF. The rearrangement links TRBV5-6 to TRBJ1-4; possibly TRBD1 for D (5 bases). Trimming pared 1 base from V and 10 bases from J, leaving 17 bases between. In germline, CDR1 is SGHDT, CDR2 YYEEEE. CDR3 length: 15 residues.

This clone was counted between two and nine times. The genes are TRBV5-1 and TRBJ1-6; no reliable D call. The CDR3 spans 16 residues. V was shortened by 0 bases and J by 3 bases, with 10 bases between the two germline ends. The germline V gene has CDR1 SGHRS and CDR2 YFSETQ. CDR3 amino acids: CASSLEAVLYNSPLHF. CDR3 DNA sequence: TGCGCCAGCAGCTTGGAGGCAGTACTCTATAATTCACCCCTCCACTTT.

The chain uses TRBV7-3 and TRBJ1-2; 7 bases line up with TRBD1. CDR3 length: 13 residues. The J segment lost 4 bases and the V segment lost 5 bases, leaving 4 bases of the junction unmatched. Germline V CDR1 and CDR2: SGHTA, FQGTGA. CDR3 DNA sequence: TGTGCCAGCAGCCGACAGGGAGTCTATGGCTACACCTTC. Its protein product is CASSRQGVYGYTF.

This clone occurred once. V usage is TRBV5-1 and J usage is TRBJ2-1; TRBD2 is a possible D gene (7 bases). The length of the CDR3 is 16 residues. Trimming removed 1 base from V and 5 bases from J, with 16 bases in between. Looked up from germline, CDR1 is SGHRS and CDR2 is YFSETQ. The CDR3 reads CASSLRGAIGDNEQFF. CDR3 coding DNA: TGCGCCAGCAGCTTGCGGGGGGCAATAGGGGACAATGAGCAGTTCTTC.

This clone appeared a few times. Here the CDR3 reads CASSYYRGSSTDTQYF. The CDR3 DNA reads TGTGCCAGCAGTTATTATAGGGGCAGCAGCACAGATACGCAGTATTTT. The chain uses TRBV6-5 and TRBJ2-3; D perhaps matches TRBD1 (5 bases). V gave up 3 bases and J gave up 0 bases, with 13 bases separating them. CDR1 and CDR2 (germline): MNHEY, SVGAGI. The CDR3 extends over 16 amino acids.

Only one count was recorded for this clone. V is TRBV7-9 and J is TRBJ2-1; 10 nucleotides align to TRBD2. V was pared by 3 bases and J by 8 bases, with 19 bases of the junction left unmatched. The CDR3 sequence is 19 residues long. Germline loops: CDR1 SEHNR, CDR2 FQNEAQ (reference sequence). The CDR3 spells CASSLGKLAGDVLNDEQFF. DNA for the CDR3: TGTGCCAGCAGCTTGGGTAAGCTAGCGGGGGATGTATTAAACGATGAGCAGTTCTTC.

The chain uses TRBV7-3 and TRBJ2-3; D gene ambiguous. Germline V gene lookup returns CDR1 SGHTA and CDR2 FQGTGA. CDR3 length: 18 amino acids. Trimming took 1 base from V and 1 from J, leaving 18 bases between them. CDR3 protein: CASSLMFGELAGTDTQYF. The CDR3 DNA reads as TGTGCCAGCAGCTTAATGTTCGGCGAGCTGGCGGGCACAGATACGCAGTATTTT.

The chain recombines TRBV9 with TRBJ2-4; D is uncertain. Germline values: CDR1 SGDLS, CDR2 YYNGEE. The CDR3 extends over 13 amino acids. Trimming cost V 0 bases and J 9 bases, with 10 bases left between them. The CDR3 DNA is TGTGCCAGCAGCGTAGTTTTCGGCGGCATTCAGTACTTC. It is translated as CASSVVFGGIQYF.

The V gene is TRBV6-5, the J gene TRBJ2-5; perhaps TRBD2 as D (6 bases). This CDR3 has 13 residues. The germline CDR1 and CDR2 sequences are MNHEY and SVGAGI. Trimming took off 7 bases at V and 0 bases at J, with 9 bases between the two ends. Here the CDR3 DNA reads TGTGCCAGCACCGGACTAAACCAAGAGACCCAGTACTTC. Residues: CASTGLNQETQYF.

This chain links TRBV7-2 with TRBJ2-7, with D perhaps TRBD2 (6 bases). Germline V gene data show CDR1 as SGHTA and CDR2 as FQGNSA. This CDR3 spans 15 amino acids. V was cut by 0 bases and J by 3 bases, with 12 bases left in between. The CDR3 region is CASSLARRADYEQYF. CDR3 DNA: TGTGCCAGCAGCTTAGCGCGGAGGGCAGACTACGAGCAGTACTTC. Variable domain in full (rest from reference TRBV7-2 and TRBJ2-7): GAGVSQSPSNKVTEKGKDVELRCDPISGHTALYWYRQSLGQGLEFLIYFQGNSAPDKSGLPSDRFSAERTGGSVSTLTIQRTQQEDSAVYLCASSLARRADYEQYFGPGTRLTVT.

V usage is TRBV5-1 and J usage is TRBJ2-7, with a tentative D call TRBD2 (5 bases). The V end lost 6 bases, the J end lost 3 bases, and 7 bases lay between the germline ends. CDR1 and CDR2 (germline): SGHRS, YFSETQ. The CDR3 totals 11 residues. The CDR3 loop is CASTGSYEQYF. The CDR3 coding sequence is TGCGCCAGCACGGGGAGCTACGAGCAGTACTTC.

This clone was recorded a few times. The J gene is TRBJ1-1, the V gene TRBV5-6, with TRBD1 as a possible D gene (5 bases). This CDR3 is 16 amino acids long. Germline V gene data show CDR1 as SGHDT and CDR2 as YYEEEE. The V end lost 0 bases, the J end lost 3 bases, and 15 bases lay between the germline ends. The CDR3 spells CASSLVGAMGYTEAFF. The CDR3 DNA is TGTGCCAGCAGCTTGGTTGGGGCGATGGGGTACACTGAAGCTTTCTTT. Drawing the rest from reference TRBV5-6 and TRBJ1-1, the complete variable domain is DAGVTQSPTHLIKTRGQQVTLRCSPKSGHDTVSWYQQALGQGPQFIFQYYEEEERQRGNFPDRFSGHQFPNYSSELNVNALLLGDSALYLCASSLVGAMGYTEAFFGQGTRLTVV.

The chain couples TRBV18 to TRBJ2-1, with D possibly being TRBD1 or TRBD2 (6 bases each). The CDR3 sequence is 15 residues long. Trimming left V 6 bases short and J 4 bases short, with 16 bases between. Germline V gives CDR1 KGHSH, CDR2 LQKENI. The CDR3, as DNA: TGTGCCAGCTCCCGACTAGGGGGGAATTACAATGAGCAGTTCTTC. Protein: CASSRLGGNYNEQFF.

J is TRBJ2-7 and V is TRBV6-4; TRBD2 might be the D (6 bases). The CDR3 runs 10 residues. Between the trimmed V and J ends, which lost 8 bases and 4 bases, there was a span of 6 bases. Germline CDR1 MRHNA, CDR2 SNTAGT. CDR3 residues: CASGGYEQYF. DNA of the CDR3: TGTGCCAGCGGGGGGTACGAGCAGTACTTC.

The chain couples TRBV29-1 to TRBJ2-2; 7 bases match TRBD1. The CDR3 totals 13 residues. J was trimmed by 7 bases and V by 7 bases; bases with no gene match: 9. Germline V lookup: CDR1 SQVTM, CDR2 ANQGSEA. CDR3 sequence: CSATTGVHGELFF. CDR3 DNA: TGCAGCGCCACCACAGGGGTTCACGGGGAGCTGTTTTTT.

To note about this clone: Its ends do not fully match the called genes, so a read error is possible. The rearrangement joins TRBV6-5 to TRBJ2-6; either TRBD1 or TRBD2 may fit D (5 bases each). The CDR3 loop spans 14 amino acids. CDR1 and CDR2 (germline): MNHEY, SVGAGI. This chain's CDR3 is CASSYLAGGNVLTF. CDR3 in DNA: TGTGCCAGCAGTTACTTAGCTGGGGGCAACGTCCTGACTTTC.